These 10 T cell receptor beta chains came from one sample sequenced in a study of persistence of HIV-infected CD4 T cells. Sequencing used immunoSEQ version 4 in survey mode. Profiling relied on immunoSEQ multiplex PCR, and the TCRdb table lists in-frame clones only, not all of them. The table lists about 39,000 clones, 70% to 90% of them singletons. These receptors have no identified antigens. Cells were stimulated with overlapping HIV-1 Gag 15-mer peptides. CD40L-negative CD69-negative CD45RO-high memory CD4+ T cells were sorted as populations depleted of antigen-responding cells. Sequencing was performed on cultured CD4+ T cells from PBMCs, taken from a patient who received antiretroviral therapy. The receptor set was obtained from an adult with HIV. The donor label of this sample is uncertain.

The DNA for the CDR3 is TGTGCCAGCAGCTTAGTCCCGGGGGGCCCCACCGGGGAGCTGTTTTTT. Its translation: CASSLVPGGPTGELFF. The chain recombines TRBV7-6 with TRBJ2-2; D might be TRBD2 (7 bases). This CDR3 is 16 amino acids long. Germline V CDR1 and CDR2: SGHVS, FNYEAQ. V shed 1 base and J shed 4 bases, with 13 bases lying between them. Full variable domain (remainder filled in from reference TRBV7-6 and TRBJ2-2): GAGVSQSPRYKVTKRGQDVALRCDPISGHVSLYWYRQALGQGPEFLTYFNYEAQQDKSGLPNDRFSAERPEGSISTLTIQRTEQRDSAMYRCASSLVPGGPTGELFFGEGSRLTVL.

The chain has TRBV18 and TRBJ1-1; 7 positions match TRBD1. CDR3 size: 14 residues. V shed 4 bases, J shed 3 bases, and the junction held 5 bases outside the gene matches. Germline CDR1 is KGHSH and CDR2 is LQKENI. The CDR3 spells CASSRQGGDTEAFF. CDR3 nucleotide sequence: TGTGCCAGCTCACGACAGGGTGGTGACACTGAAGCTTTCTTT.

This clone turned up a few times. The J gene is TRBJ1-6, the V gene TRBV2; TRBD1 is a possible D gene (6 bases). Germline V gene lookup returns CDR1 SNHLY and CDR2 FYNNEI. The CDR3 runs 16 residues. Trimming took off 1 base at V and 3 bases at J, with 10 bases between the two ends. CDR3 sequence (DNA): TGTGCCAGCAGTGAAGAGGGGGGCTACTATAATTCACCCCTCCACTTT. Translation gives CASSEEGGYYNSPLHF.

This chain links TRBV18 with TRBJ2-7, with D possibly being TRBD1 (6 bases). This CDR3 is built from 14 residues. The germline gives CDR1 KGHSH, CDR2 LQKENI. V dropped 4 bases and J dropped 2 bases, with 12 bases sitting between them. This chain's CDR3 is CASSQTGTPYEQYF. Here the CDR3 DNA reads TGTGCCAGCTCACAAACAGGGACACCCTACGAGCAGTACTTC.

The chain has TRBV24-1 and TRBJ1-5; no definite D call. CDR3 size: 14 residues. Germline assignment: CDR1 KGHDR and CDR2 SFDVKD. The V gene lost 10 bases and the J gene lost 1 base, with 13 bases spanning the gap. CDR3: CATHDGLSNQPQHF. CDR3 nucleotides: TGTGCCACTCACGACGGGCTCAGCAATCAGCCCCAGCATTTT.

This chain connects TRBV15 to TRBJ2-1, with no clear D. Looked up from germline, CDR1 is LNHNV and CDR2 is YYDKDF (reference sequence). CDR3 length equals 12 residues. The V gene lost 4 bases and the J gene lost 10 bases, with 11 bases spanning the gap. CDR3 in amino acids: CATSKREGEQFF. The CDR3 DNA sequence: TGTGCCACCAGCAAAAGAGAAGGGGAGCAGTTCTTC.

V and J are TRBV2 and TRBJ2-7, with D possibly TRBD1 on 6 matching bases. V was pared by 1 base and J by 2 bases, with 15 bases between. The CDR3 is 16 residues long. The V gene's germline CDR1 is SNHLY and CDR2 FYNNEI. CDR3 sequence (DNA): TGTGCCAGCAGTGAAGGGCGGACAGTCTCTACCTACGAGCAGTACTTC. Its translation is CASSEGRTVSTYEQYF.

The rearrangement links TRBV27 to TRBJ2-7, with a possible D match to TRBD2 (7 bases). Trimming left V 1 base short and J 3 bases short, with 10 bases between. The CDR3 totals 14 residues. Germline CDR1 and CDR2: MNHEY and SMNVEV (reference sequence). The CDR3 nucleotides read TGTGCCAGCAGTTTATTTAGGGGGGGCTACGAGCAGTACTTC. Translation gives CASSLFRGGYEQYF.

The genes are TRBV18 and TRBJ2-3, with 11 bases fitting TRBD2. V gave up 6 bases and J gave up 4 bases; unmatched junction bases: 9. Per the germline V gene, CDR1 is KGHSH and CDR2 is LQKENI. CDR3 length: 16 residues. CDR3 in DNA: TGTGCCAGCTCCAATGTAGCGGGGGGGAGCGCAGATACGCAGTATTTT. As protein: CASSNVAGGSADTQYF.

This clone was detected once. The CDR3 spells CASSVVQGGEQYF. The CDR3 DNA reads as TGTGCCAGCAGCGTAGTTCAGGGGGGCGAGCAGTACTTC. The chain carries TRBV9 and TRBJ2-7; maybe TRBD1 (7 bases). V lost 0 bases and J lost 6, with 10 bases in between. The CDR3 extends over 13 amino acids. Per the germline V gene, CDR1 is SGDLS and CDR2 is YYNGEE.